These T cell receptor beta chains were read from a single sample in a study of blood T cell repertoires in COVID-19. Generated by immunoSEQ multiplex PCR, the TCRdb table keeps only in-frame clones and is missing some. The sample consists of 85,000 to 130,000 clones, more than 75% of them appearing once. The sequenced material came from peripheral blood. The receptors derive from a man in his forties or fifties with acute or convalescent COVID-19. CDR3s include the opening cysteine and the closing phenylalanine or tryptophan. D genes are given only for firm matches. Part of the rows lack a size; the others show once, few, many or a class for expanded clones.

size	V	D	J	length	CDR3	DNA
-	TRBV19	TRBD2	TRBJ2-3	16	CASSMTSGRFTDTQYF	TGTGCCAGTAGTATGACTAGCGGAAGATTCACAGATACGCAGTATTTT
-	TRBV5-1	-	TRBJ1-1	13	CASSVGGTVEAFF	TGCGCCAGCAGCGTTGGCGGGACCGTTGAAGCTTTCTTT
-	TRBV6-5	TRBD2	TRBJ2-1	15	CASSFLAGRYNEQFF	TGTGCCAGCAGTTTCCTAGCGGGGAGATACAATGAGCAGTTCTTC
-	TRBV5-4	TRBD1	TRBJ2-3	16	CASSFMGQGPTDTQYF	TGTGCCAGCAGCTTCATGGGACAGGGACCCACAGATACGCAGTATTTT
once	TRBV29-1	-	TRBJ1-5	14	CSVVGAGANQPQHF	TGCAGCGTTGTAGGGGCTGGTGCCAATCAGCCCCAGCATTTT
-	TRBV15	-	TRBJ2-7	14	CATSVGGLSYEQYF	TGTGCCACCAGCGTCGGGGGGCTCTCCTACGAGCAGTACTTC
-	TRBV20-1	-	TRBJ2-1	11	CSAALRGKQFF	TGCAGTGCCGCCCTTCGGGGAAAGCAGTTCTTC
few	TRBV27	TRBD2	TRBJ2-2	16	CASSFSGRADTGELFF	TGTGCCAGCAGTTTTAGCGGGAGGGCCGATACCGGGGAGCTGTTTTTT
-	TRBV5-4	-	TRBJ2-5	14	CASSFGRRGETQYF	TGTGCCAGCAGCTTTGGTCGCCGGGGGGAGACCCAGTACTTC
once	TRBV5-5	-	TRBJ2-1	15	CASSFYERLNNEQFF	TGTGCCAGCAGCTTTTACGAGCGGTTGAACAATGAGCAGTTCTTC
-	TRBV5-1	-	TRBJ2-7	14	CASSPEGFIGEQYF	TGCGCCAGCAGCCCAGAGGGCTTTATTGGCGAGCAGTACTTC
-	TRBV28	-	TRBJ1-1	14	CASAMRGTNTEAFF	TGTGCCTCAGCCATGAGAGGCACGAACACTGAAGCTTTCTTT
-	TRBV27	-	TRBJ1-2	11	CASSEGEGYTF	TGTGCCAGCAGCGAGGGGGAAGGCTACACCTTC
-	TRBV5-1	TRBD2	TRBJ2-3	16	CASSLAVAGGSDTQYF	TGCGCCAGCAGCTTGGCTGTTGCGGGAGGTTCGGATACGCAGTATTTT
-	TRBV12-3/TRBV12-4	-	TRBJ1-5	13	CASSLNRNQPQHF	TGTGCCAGCAGTCTCAACAGGAATCAGCCCCAGCATTTT
-	TRBV27	TRBD2	TRBJ2-5	14	CASSFVAGVETQYF	TGTGCCAGCAGTTTCGTCGCGGGAGTAGAGACCCAGTACTTC
-	TRBV4-2	-	TRBJ2-1	14	CASSPLGLEREQFF	TGTGCCAGCAGCCCACTCGGTTTGGAGCGTGAGCAGTTCTTC
once	TRBV7-9	-	TRBJ1-5	15	CASRLSGDSNQPQHF	TGTGCCAGCAGATTGTCGGGGGATAGCAATCAGCCCCAGCATTTT
-	TRBV11-3	-	TRBJ2-1	15	CASSILSGPYNEQFF	TGTGCCAGCAGTATCTTAAGTGGGCCCTACAATGAGCAGTTCTTC
-	TRBV3-1/TRBV3-2	-	TRBJ2-2	16	CASSRRLEVDTGELFF	TGTGCCAGCAGCCGTCGACTGGAAGTGGACACCGGGGAGCTGTTTTTT
few	TRBV6-5	TRBD1	TRBJ1-5	15	CASAPGQGMNQPQHF	TGTGCCAGCGCACCGGGACAGGGGATGAATCAGCCCCAGCATTTT
-	TRBV18	-	TRBJ2-4	16	CASSPGGKLAKNIQYF	TGTGCCAGCTCACCAGGCGGCAAACTAGCCAAAAACATTCAGTACTTC
-	TRBV14	TRBD1	TRBJ1-4	15	CASSKTGGRVEKLFF	TGTGCCAGCAGCAAGACAGGGGGAAGGGTTGAAAAACTGTTTTTT
-	TRBV5-1	-	TRBJ1-2	13	CASSPGVGAGYTF	TGCGCCAGCAGCCCGGGTGTAGGGGCCGGCTACACCTTC
-	TRBV18	-	TRBJ2-5	11	CASSPEETQYF	TGTGCCAGCTCACCAGAGGAGACCCAGTACTTC
-	TRBV25-1	TRBD1	TRBJ1-5	16	CASSEFGTDSNQPQHF	TGTGCCAGCAGTGAATTCGGGACAGATAGCAATCAGCCCCAGCATTTT
-	TRBV5-1	TRBD1	TRBJ2-7	15	CASSLGQGRLYEQYF	TGCGCCAGCAGCTTGGGACAGGGGAGACTCTACGAGCAGTACTTC
-	TRBV6-1	-	TRBJ1-1	14	CASSESGSGTEAFF	TGTGCCAGCAGTGAAAGCGGTTCGGGCACTGAAGCTTTCTTT
-	TRBV20-1	TRBD2	TRBJ2-3	19	CSASHAPGTSGRALDTQYF	TGCAGTGCTAGTCATGCTCCCGGGACTAGCGGGAGGGCCTTAGATACGCAGTATTTT
-	TRBV5-6	TRBD2	TRBJ2-2	15	CASRWTSGSTGELFF	TGTGCCAGCAGGTGGACTAGCGGGAGCACCGGGGAGCTGTTTTTT
once	TRBV6-2/TRBV6-3	TRBD1	TRBJ1-2	16	CASSTYRTGGGYGYTF	TGTGCCAGCAGTACCTACCGGACAGGGGGCGGCTATGGCTACACCTTC
-	TRBV6-5	TRBD2	TRBJ2-1	12	CATGLAGGEQFF	TGTGCCACAGGACTAGCGGGCGGAGAGCAGTTCTTC
-	TRBV10-1	-	TRBJ2-5	15	CASSEWVGMGETQYF	TGCGCCAGCAGTGAGTGGGTCGGGATGGGGGAGACCCAGTACTTC
-	TRBV15	-	TRBJ1-6	14	CATSKGEGNSPLHF	TGTGCCACCAGCAAGGGGGAGGGGAATTCACCCCTCCACTTT
-	TRBV25-1	TRBD1	TRBJ1-2	13	CASSDDRAYGYTF	TGTGCCAGCAGTGACGACAGGGCGTATGGCTACACCTTC
-	TRBV28	TRBD1	TRBJ2-7	15	CASSSDRVWSYEQYF	TGTGCCAGCAGTTCGGACAGGGTTTGGTCCTACGAGCAGTACTTC
-	TRBV6-1	-	TRBJ1-1	15	CASSEKGVGFTEAFF	TGTGCCAGCAGTGAGAAGGGGGTGGGATTCACTGAAGCTTTCTTT
-	TRBV11-3	-	TRBJ1-3	15	CASSYRSGGGNTIYF	TGTGCCAGCAGCTATCGCTCGGGAGGTGGAAACACCATATATTTT
-	TRBV7-8	-	TRBJ1-4	16	CASSEYARGGVEKLFF	TGTGCCAGCAGTGAATACGCCCGCGGGGGAGTCGAAAAACTGTTTTTT
-	TRBV6-2/TRBV6-3	TRBD2	TRBJ2-3	18	CASSYDFSGRGSTDTQYF	TGTGCCAGCAGTTACGATTTTAGCGGGAGGGGAAGCACAGATACGCAGTATTTT
-	TRBV20-1	-	TRBJ2-3	11	CSATTSNTQYF	TGCAGTGCCACCACCTCTAATACGCAGTATTTT
-	TRBV5-5	TRBD2	TRBJ2-1	14	CASSTGGPYNEQFF	TGTGCCAGCAGCACGGGGGGGCCTTACAATGAGCAGTTCTTC
-	TRBV28	-	TRBJ2-2	10	CASSHGELFF	TGTGCCAGCAGCCACGGGGAGCTGTTTTTT
-	TRBV19	-	TRBJ2-7	12	CASAASSYEQYF	TGTGCCAGTGCCGCCAGTTCCTACGAGCAGTACTTC
-	TRBV3-1/TRBV3-2	-	TRBJ1-4	16	CASSQRPGQSNEKLFF	TGTGCCAGCAGCCAAAGACCCGGACAGAGTAATGAAAAACTGTTTTTT
few	TRBV18	-	TRBJ2-7	14	CASSPRQGPYEQYF	TGTGCCAGCTCACCACGTCAGGGGCCCTACGAGCAGTACTTC
-	TRBV30	TRBD1	TRBJ2-7	14	CAWTRGQGPGEQYF	TGTGCCTGGACAAGGGGACAGGGACCTGGGGAGCAGTACTTC
-	TRBV7-8	TRBD2	TRBJ2-2	16	CASSVAWGGNTGELFF	TGTGCCAGCAGCGTAGCCTGGGGGGGGAACACCGGGGAGCTGTTTTTT
-	TRBV5-1	-	TRBJ1-4	14	CASSEEGGNEKLFF	TGCGCCAGCAGTGAAGAAGGGGGTAATGAAAAACTGTTTTTT
-	TRBV5-1	-	TRBJ1-2	12	CASSFGRGSYTF	TGCGCCAGCAGCTTCGGCCGGGGGAGCTACACCTTC
once	TRBV12-5	TRBD2	TRBJ2-7	16	CARCRAMRGYSYEQYF	TGTGCTAGATGTAGGGCTATGCGGGGGTACTCCTACGAGCAGTACTTC
-	TRBV2	TRBD2	TRBJ2-2	14	CASRSAGVGGELFF	TGTGCCAGCAGATCAGCGGGAGTTGGCGGGGAGCTGTTTTTT
few	TRBV27	-	TRBJ2-5	13	CASSWGPTETQYF	TGTGCCAGCAGTTGGGGGCCCACAGAGACCCAGTACTTC
-	TRBV3-1/TRBV3-2	-	TRBJ2-5	15	CASSRVRGPQETQYF	TGTGCCAGCAGCCGGGTCCGGGGTCCACAAGAGACCCAGTACTTC
-	TRBV4-1	TRBD1	TRBJ1-2	15	CASSQGQGTTYGYTF	TGCGCCAGCAGCCAAGGACAGGGGACGACCTATGGCTACACCTTC
once	TRBV24-1	-	TRBJ2-7	14	CATSDRDSGYEQYF	TGTGCCACCAGTGACAGGGACTCGGGCTACGAGCAGTACTTC
-	TRBV28	-	TRBJ1-5	13	CASSLWGDNPQHF	TGTGCCAGCAGTTTATGGGGGGACAATCCCCAGCATTTT
-	TRBV19	-	TRBJ1-2	14	CASSFLQGNYGYTF	TGTGCCAGTAGTTTCCTCCAGGGGAACTATGGCTACACCTTC
-	TRBV2	TRBD2	TRBJ2-2	16	CASSALSGGSTGELFF	TGTGCCAGCAGTGCCCTGAGCGGGGGGAGCACCGGGGAGCTGTTTTTT
-	TRBV24-1	TRBD2	TRBJ2-1	21	CATSGDGRGLAGGLSYNEQFF	TGTGCCACCAGCGGAGACGGCCGGGGACTAGCGGGCGGGCTTTCCTACAATGAGCAGTTCTTC